This T cell receptor (beta chain) was captured in a study of T cell repertoires in cytomegalovirus infection (dated by TCRdb to the late 2010s). Study-level background: Alongside well-studied HLA-B-restricted epitopes, the peptide stimulations were aimed at recently identified HLA-C-restricted CMV epitopes, whose presentation resists viral immunomodulation. Donor HLA type was relevant to the analysis, as public TCR beta signatures indicated carriage of CMV infection together with the matching HLA type.

The germline V and J ends show losses of 7 bases and 4 bases respectively, and no gene match explains 13 bases of the junction. Including the terminal cysteine and phenylalanine, the CDR3 comprises 17 residues. The kept DNA is CDR3 alone, 51 bases in frame from the first base. The germline V gene provides CDR1 MNHNS and CDR2 SASEGT. The sequencer listed for this sample is Illumina HiSeq 1500. TCRdb reworked the public reads: Q25 trimming with fastp, MiXCR clone assembly, productive beta chains retained. Rows matching on CDR3 protein sequence are summarized as one entry with the most common DNA and genes. The sample table holds just under 500,000 distinct CDR3 sequences, of which 30% to 35% were seen once. Together, the top ten hold roughly a sixth of the sample. This clonotype was seen a handful of times. There is no known antigen for this receptor. Per-nucleotide qualities are absent, and no much larger clonotype sits a single base away.

What the treatment or condition label conveys for this sample: in vitro stimulation with specific CMV peptide epitopes to enrich CMV-specific T cells. What the work shows at the level of the full study, not this receptor alone: The ex vivo response was dominated by HLA-C-restricted CMV-specific TCR beta clonotypes, which also provided the single most frequent clonotype in two of eight donors. In both this cohort and an independent cohort of some 350 donors, the cumulative frequency of public TCR beta family members distinguished carriers of CMV infection plus the relevant HLA type.

This sequence was found in a human donor in good health (CMV status not recorded). Some clones in this sample may be carry-over from other donors' samples. The sequencing used cultured PBMCs, collected from culture after CMV antigen stimulation. The chain joins TRBV6-1 to TRBJ2-2; TRBD2 matches 9 bases in the middle. The DNA sequence is TGTGCCAGCAACCGAGGGACTAGCCGGGGTTTCACCGGGGAGCTGTTTTTT. This gives the protein CASNRGTSRGFTGELFF.